This T cell receptor (beta chain) was found in a study of shared clonotypes between healthy human individuals. Trimming took 5 bases from V and 4 from J, leaving 21 bases between them. This CDR3 spans 15 amino acids. Germline V CDR1 and CDR2: SQVTM, ANQGSEA. The replicate PCRs on unsorted PBMC were given about 0.3 ug DNA, which is tens of thousands of T cell genomes. As processed by the authors: Sequence data from immunoSEQ were junction-only and lacked quality scores; consequently, filtering differed. Sequencing used immunoSEQ multiplex PCR; TCRdb keeps in-frame clones, though not all of them. V, J and clone size are those of that table, while D and trimming were read from the DNA. The table has some 500,000 clones, 70% to 85% seen once.

The material sequenced was PBMCs. The V and J genes are TRBV29-1 and TRBJ2-7; D is undetermined. The receptor was derived from a woman between 40 and 55 years old in good health. Some clones in this sample may be carry-over from other donors' samples. The CDR3 nucleotides are TGCAGCGTTTCCGGTGGCTTGAGAGCTTCTTACGAGCAGTACTTC. Translating it yields CSVSGGLRASYEQYF.